The clone carrying this T cell receptor (beta chain) has at least ten counts. As yet, its antigen is unknown. A second roughly 6 to 11 cycle PCR used barcoded and J-beta primers. TCRdb used MiXCR to reprocess the 5' RACE reads, holding one entry per CDR3 protein. The sample holds about 650,000 distinct CDR3 sequences, about 30% seen once. The sample originates from a study of blood T cells in healthy people across ages. Study outcomes and limitations: It was the long-lived donors that had more naive CD4+ cells and higher diversity than aged donors. Since the PBMCs were unsorted, naive and antigen-experienced cells could not be conclusively compared.

Specimen: blood. This TCR came from an elderly woman in good health.

The CDR3 region has the DNA TGCGCCAGCAGCTTGTTAGAAGCCCCAACAGATACGCAGTATTTT. Its translation: CASSLLEAPTDTQYF. This chain links TRBV5-1 with TRBJ2-3, with unresolved D. Germline V gene sequence: CDR1 SGHRS, CDR2 YFSETQ. The V and J ends lost 1 base and 3 bases respectively, with 12 bases between them. This CDR3 is 15 amino acids long.